These T cell receptor beta chains were read from a single sample in a study of control samples from healthy donors and cancer patients. The assay was immunoSEQ multiplex PCR, and TCRdb's table has in-frame clones only and misses some. The sample gives 60,000 to 75,000 clones, roughly 89% of which show up once; approximately 5.1% is in the top ten. Specimen: PBMCs. Source of these receptors: a man aged 55 to 70 with colorectal cancer. Both conserved end residues are part of each CDR3. The D gene is left open where the match is weak. Where a row states a size, it is once, few, many or the class of an expanded clone; other rows omit it.

TRBV7-8	-	TRBD2	TRBJ2-3	CASSPGGSGDRDTQYF	TGTGCCAGCAGCCCCGGCGGTAGCGGGGACCGAGATACGCAGTATTTT
TRBV5-4	-	-	TRBJ2-1	CASSLGAESSYNEQFF	TGTGCCAGCAGCTTGGGAGCGGAAAGCTCCTACAATGAGCAGTTCTTC
TRBV6-5	once	TRBD2	TRBJ2-1	CASWSSGGPNEQFF	TGTGCCAGCTGGTCTAGCGGGGGCCCAAATGAGCAGTTCTTC
TRBV3-1/TRBV3-2	-	-	TRBJ2-1	CASSPRGDEQFF	TGTGCCAGCAGCCCTAGGGGGGATGAGCAGTTCTTC
TRBV28	-	-	TRBJ2-7	CASLPSVLGRGRNEQYF	TGTGCCAGTTTACCAAGCGTCCTAGGCAGGGGTCGGAACGAGCAGTACTTC
TRBV7-9	-	-	TRBJ2-4	CASSLVGGEAKNIQYF	TGTGCCAGCAGCCTAGTAGGGGGTGAGGCCAAAAACATTCAGTACTTC
TRBV18	-	TRBD1	TRBJ2-5	CASSSSGQGTETQYF	TGTGCCAGCTCATCCTCGGGACAGGGGACAGAGACCCAGTACTTC
TRBV2	-	TRBD1	TRBJ2-6	CASSHWDRGQLINVLTF	TGTGCCAGCAGCCACTGGGATAGGGGACAGCTCATCAACGTCCTGACTTTC
TRBV5-1	once	-	TRBJ2-1	CASSSDYYNEQFF	TGCGCCAGCAGCTCTGACTACTACAATGAGCAGTTCTTC
TRBV6-6	-	-	TRBJ1-4	CASSSDRIMKTGGFF	TGTGCCAGCAGTTCAGACAGGATAATGAAAACGGGAGGGTTTTTT
TRBV3-1/TRBV3-2	-	-	TRBJ2-2	CASSQEEYAGTGELFF	TGTGCCAGCAGCCAAGAAGAATACGCAGGGACCGGGGAGCTGTTTTTT
TRBV4-3	-	-	TRBJ2-7	CASSPRASSYEQYF	TGCGCCAGCAGCCCCCGGGCAAGCTCCTACGAGCAGTACTTC
TRBV5-8	-	-	TRBJ1-5	CASSYQGNSNQPQHF	TGTGCCAGCAGTTATCAGGGGAATAGCAATCAGCCCCAGCATTTT
TRBV10-1	-	-	TRBJ2-1	CASSDWASTNEQFF	TGCGCCAGCAGTGATTGGGCTAGCACTAATGAGCAGTTCTTC
TRBV9	-	TRBD2	TRBJ2-5	CASSVGGSGGIETQYF	TGTGCCAGCAGCGTAGGAGGTAGCGGGGGGATAGAGACCCAGTACTTC
TRBV29-1	once	TRBD1	TRBJ2-7	CSVLDRVSYEQYF	TGCAGCGTTCTAGACAGGGTATCCTACGAGCAGTACTTC
TRBV4-1	-	-	TRBJ1-5	CASSQGTGDQPQHF	TGCGCCAGCAGCCAGGGGACGGGGGATCAGCCCCAGCATTTT
TRBV12-3/TRBV12-4	once	TRBD1	TRBJ2-2	CALRTGRNGELFF	TGTGCCCTTCGGACAGGGCGTAACGGGGAGCTGTTTTTT
TRBV27	once	-	TRBJ1-1	CASSLRGGTEAFF	TGTGCCAGCAGTTTGAGGGGGGGCACTGAAGCTTTCTTT
TRBV7-2	-	-	TRBJ2-2	CASSLGTAYTGELFF	TGTGCCAGCAGCTTAGGAACAGCCTACACCGGGGAGCTGTTTTTT
TRBV27	few	-	TRBJ2-7	CASSPTGSEREQYF	TGTGCCAGCAGTCCGACAGGTTCAGAGAGGGAGCAGTACTTC
TRBV5-1	-	-	TRBJ2-4	CASSLGGGENIQYF	TGCGCCAGCAGCTTGGGAGGGGGTGAAAACATTCAGTACTTC
TRBV7-9	-	-	TRBJ2-2	CASSRVTGELFF	TGTGCCAGCAGCCGAGTCACCGGGGAGCTGTTTTTT
TRBV28	once	-	TRBJ2-5	CASSPWGKNKETQYF	TGTGCCAGCAGTCCGTGGGGGAAGAATAAAGAGACCCAGTACTTC
TRBV7-2	-	TRBD2	TRBJ2-3	CASSYQAGSADTQYF	TGTGCCAGCAGCTATCAAGCGGGGTCTGCAGATACGCAGTATTTT
TRBV4-1	once	TRBD1	TRBJ1-5	CASSQGDRAIQPQHF	TGCGCCAGCAGCCAAGGGGACAGGGCGATTCAGCCCCAGCATTTT
TRBV4-3	-	TRBD2	TRBJ2-3	CASSSTSGGADTQYF	TGCGCCAGCAGCTCAACTAGCGGGGGGGCGGATACGCAGTATTTT
TRBV20-1	-	TRBD1	TRBJ2-7	CSASSGQTISYEQYF	TGCAGTGCTAGTTCGGGACAGACCATTTCCTACGAGCAGTACTTC
TRBV4-3	-	-	TRBJ1-2	CASSQTRNYGYTF	TGCGCCAGCAGCCAAACACGGAACTATGGCTACACCTTC
TRBV19	few	-	TRBJ2-7	CASSIGTPPYEQYF	TGTGCCAGTAGTATCGGGACCCCTCCCTACGAGCAGTACTTC
TRBV7-9	once	TRBD1	TRBJ2-5	CASSLILGGGETQYF	TGTGCCAGCAGCTTAATCTTAGGGGGCGGAGAGACCCAGTACTTC
TRBV24-1	-	TRBD1	TRBJ1-5	CATQGQGHQPQHF	TGTGCCACTCAGGGACAGGGGCATCAGCCCCAGCATTTT
TRBV30	-	TRBD2	TRBJ2-3	CAWSYSGVDTQYF	TGTGCCTGGAGTTATAGCGGGGTTGATACGCAGTATTTT
TRBV12-5	-	-	TRBJ1-5	CASASGHSNQPQHF	TGTGCTAGTGCCTCGGGGCATAGCAATCAGCCCCAGCATTTT
TRBV12-3/TRBV12-4	once	-	TRBJ2-2	CASDPNGAGSLFF	TGTGCCAGCGATCCGAATGGGGCAGGGTCGCTGTTTTTT
TRBV3-1/TRBV3-2	few	TRBD2	TRBJ2-4	CASSQDVIAGALAIQYF	TGTGCCAGCAGCCAAGATGTAATAGCGGGGGCCCTAGCCATTCAGTACTTC
TRBV3-1/TRBV3-2	-	-	TRBJ2-2	CASNLLGNTGELFF	TGTGCCAGCAACCTCCTAGGGAACACCGGGGAGCTGTTTTTT
TRBV19	-	-	TRBJ2-6	CASSTRPGSGANVLTF	TGTGCCAGTAGTACACGACCCGGGTCCGGGGCCAACGTCCTGACTTTC
TRBV5-1	-	-	TRBJ1-3	CASSLAGTAGNTIYF	TGCGCCAGCAGCTTGGCCGGGACGGCCGGAAACACCATATATTTT
TRBV7-2	-	-	TRBJ2-1	CASLLSPSVNEQFF	TGTGCCAGCCTCTTAAGTCCTAGTGTCAATGAGCAGTTCTTC
TRBV5-4	-	TRBD1	TRBJ2-1	CASSVGTGYNEQFF	TGTGCCAGCAGCGTGGGGACAGGGTACAATGAGCAGTTCTTC
TRBV11-3	-	-	TRBJ1-6	CASSLNGGSVGSPLHF	TGTGCCAGCAGCTTAAATGGAGGGTCGGTTGGATCACCCCTCCACTTT
TRBV9	-	TRBD1	TRBJ1-2	CASSVEGQGANSYGYTF	TGTGCCAGCAGCGTAGAGGGACAGGGGGCAAATAGCTATGGCTACACCTTC
TRBV4-3	-	-	TRBJ2-7	CASSQDAGARTEQYF	TGCGCCAGCAGCCAAGATGCAGGGGCGCGGACCGAGCAGTACTTC
TRBV4-3	-	-	TRBJ1-6	CASSQDSPGLGVPLHF	TGCGCCAGCAGCCAAGACTCTCCGGGCCTAGGGGTCCCCCTCCACTTT
TRBV14	-	TRBD2	TRBJ2-5	CASGPLGRATQYF	TGTGCCAGCGGGCCCCTAGGGAGGGCGACCCAGTACTTC
TRBV19	-	TRBD1	TRBJ1-1	CASNRGVFEAFF	TGTGCCAGTAACAGGGGGGTATTTGAAGCTTTCTTT
TRBV6-2/TRBV6-3	once	-	TRBJ1-5	CASSYPGWNQPQHF	TGTGCCAGCAGTTATCCTGGTTGGAATCAGCCCCAGCATTTT
TRBV5-4	-	TRBD2	TRBJ2-1	CASSLGSGGPNEQFF	TGTGCCAGCAGCTTGGGAAGCGGGGGCCCCAATGAGCAGTTCTTC
TRBV19	-	-	TRBJ1-5	CASSPPQGRRVPLGEGSNQPRHF	TGTGCCAGTAGTCCCCCCCAAGGGAGGAGGGTTCCATTGGGCGAAGGTAGCAATCAGCCCCGGCATTTT